This is a list of T cell receptor beta chains from one sample in a study of post-analysis software for immune sequencing data. TCRdb re-derived calls from the PCR reads in MiXCR, one entry per CDR3 protein. Of 150,000 to 200,000 distinct CDR3 sequences listed, approximately 30% are singletons. The sample was blood. The receptors shown here come from a girl aged 5 to 17 with multiple sclerosis. Each CDR3 is given with its conserved first and last residue.

V gene | CDR3 protein
TRBV5-1 | CASSLATDNEQFF
TRBV13 | CASSLAPGQGAEKLFF
TRBV25-1 | CASSEGASGSYEQYF
TRBV7-2 | CASSPRLNTQYF
TRBV5-1 | CASSLVSGGSDGELFF
TRBV20-1 | CSARSPLRIQYF
TRBV2 | CASSVGNTGELFF
TRBV5-6 | CASSFLAEDNEQYF
TRBV29-1 | CSVAAGTEGNEQFF
TRBV4-1 | CASSPNPGTALYEQYF
TRBV5-1 | CASSSGLAAGELFF
TRBV20-1 | CSARDRRSGGLYEQYF
TRBV28 | CASSLSWGLGYGYTF
TRBV5-1 | CASSWTGSRGEQYF
TRBV14 | CASSNGRFYNEQYF
TRBV12-3/TRBV12-4 | CASSRGQGENIQYF
TRBV24-1 | CATSDPLAGAYEQYF
TRBV10-3 | CAISDVGTGELFF
TRBV5-8 | CASSSGQMNTGELFF
TRBV5-1 | CASSPGPFISDEQYF
TRBV20-1 | CSAWTSGNPTSYF
TRBV7-9 | CASSRPEPRSYEQYF
TRBV9 | CASSTGQGDTGELFF
TRBV30 | CAWSRRSLGDEQYF
TRBV12-3/TRBV12-4 | CASRRRGTNTEAFF
TRBV5-4 | CASSLDGRYNQPQHF
TRBV14 | CASSQVPGGIAGELFF